The 25 T cell receptor beta chains presented below share a single source sample, sequenced in a study of T cells in Graves' hyperthyroidism and ophthalmopathy. Amplification yielded TCR beta CDR3 regions, with RNA transcripts as the source. In the first-round RT-PCR of the TCR CDR3, the HTBI primer set was used. TCRdb re-derived calls from the multiplex PCR reads in MiXCR, one entry per CDR3 protein. Of hundreds of thousands of distinct CDR3 sequences listed, 38% were seen once; the top ten hold 8% to 9%. The sequencing input was blood. These receptors originate from a man aged 18 to 30 with Graves' hyperthyroidism.

The V call is TRBV6-2 or TRBV6-3, the J call TRBJ1-4; the D is unclear. Trimming shortened V by 5 bases and J by 8 bases, and 18 bases separated the two germline ends. The germline V gene has CDR1 MNHEY and CDR2 SVGEGT. The CDR3 loop spans 15 amino acids. The CDR3: CASSTRPPGGEKLFF. CDR3 nucleotides: TGTGCCAGCAGTACCCGACCGCCGGGAGGCGAAAAACTGTTTTTT.

The chain couples TRBV4-1 to TRBJ2-7, with D possibly being TRBD1 (6 bases). The germline gives CDR1 MGHRA, CDR2 YSYEKL. The CDR3 consists of 17 residues. V was trimmed by 0 bases and J by 0 bases, leaving 15 bases between them. The CDR3 nucleotides read TGCGCCAGCAGCCAAGATTATGGACAGTCAAGCTCCTACGAGCAGTACTTC. It yields the protein CASSQDYGQSSSYEQYF.

Ten or more counts support this clonotype. This chain uses TRBV20-1 with TRBJ2-6; D is uncertain. CDR1 is DFQATT and CDR2 is SNEGSKA in the germline V gene (reference sequence). The length of the CDR3 is 13 residues. Trimming shortened V by 6 bases and J by 2 bases, and 8 bases separated the two germline ends. CDR3 residues: CSAYLPGANVLTF. In DNA, the CDR3 is TGCAGTGCGTACCTACCTGGGGCCAACGTCCTGACTTTC.

CDR3 loop: CASPSERGLYEQYF. For the CDR3, the DNA is TGTGCCAGCCCGTCTGAGAGGGGCCTTTACGAGCAGTACTTC. The chain employs TRBV25-1 and TRBJ2-7; D could derive from TRBD1 or TRBD2 (5 bases each). The germline gives CDR1 MGHDK, CDR2 SYGVNS. V lost 8 bases and J lost 4, with 18 bases in between. CDR3 length: 14 amino acids.

This clonotype has a single count. J is TRBJ2-2 and V is TRBV7-9; 14 nucleotides align to TRBD2. Per the germline V gene, CDR1 is SEHNR and CDR2 is FQNEAQ (reference sequence). V lost 8 bases and J lost 5; bases outside the gene matches: 1. The CDR3 length is 14 residues. This CDR3 is CASGTSGSTGELFF. CDR3 in DNA: TGTGCCAGCGGGACTAGCGGGAGTACCGGGGAGCTGTTTTTT.

This sequence joins TRBV29-1 and TRBJ1-2; possibly TRBD1 for D (6 bases). This CDR3 is built from 15 residues. Germline CDR1 reads SQVTM; CDR2 reads ANQGSEA. Trimming stripped 6 bases from V and 0 bases from J, with 17 bases between. The CDR3 DNA reads TGCAGCGTGACTGGGGGGACAACACCTAACTATGGCTACACCTTC. Residues: CSVTGGTTPNYGYTF.

There are a few counts of this clonotype. The rearrangement uses TRBV10-3 and TRBJ1-2; no reliable D call. The CDR3 extends over 17 amino acids. CDR1 is ENHRY and CDR2 is SYGVKD in the germline V gene. Trimming cost V 10 bases and J 6 bases, with 30 bases left between them. This chain's CDR3 is CASSSERRRTSKNGYTF. The CDR3, as DNA: TGTGCCAGCAGCTCGGAACGACGACGCACATCTAAAAATGGCTACACCTTC.

This clonotype was detected ten times or more. The chain is built from TRBV7-9 and TRBJ1-1; D is undetermined. There are 13 residues in the CDR3. In germline, CDR1 is SEHNR, CDR2 FQNEAQ (reference sequence). The ends were cut back, 2 bases at V and 6 bases at J, with 10 bases in the middle. The CDR3 region has the DNA TGTGCCAGCAGCTTATCCGGGAGGGCTGAAGCTTTCTTT. It is translated as CASSLSGRAEAFF.

This clonotype was detected once. A read error is possible here, since a much larger clone lies one base away. This chain connects TRBV2 to TRBJ1-6; 7 bases fit TRBD1. The germline CDR1 and CDR2 sequences are SNHLY and FYNNEI. The J segment lost 11 bases and the V segment lost 6 bases, leaving 10 bases of the junction unmatched. The CDR3 sequence is 14 residues long. The CDR3, as DNA: TGTGCCAGCAGATCACAGGGGATGGGTCCACCCCTCCACTTT. It codes for CASRSQGMGPPLHF.

This chain joins TRBV20-1 and TRBJ2-7, with 11 bases matching TRBD2. The CDR3 contains 15 residues. V dropped 6 bases and J dropped 0; count of bases not matched to a gene: 7. Germline V gene lookup returns CDR1 DFQATT and CDR2 SNEGSKA (reference sequence). CDR3 in amino acids: CSAAGTSGASYEQYF. For the CDR3, the DNA is TGCAGTGCCGCCGGGACTAGCGGAGCCTCCTACGAGCAGTACTTC.

CDR3 region: CSVSKAGANVLTF. The DNA for the CDR3 is TGCAGCGTTAGTAAGGCAGGGGCCAACGTCCTGACTTTC. The gene calls are TRBV29-1 and TRBJ2-6; D uncertain. The CDR3 loop spans 13 amino acids. The V end was cut by 5 bases, the J end by 4 bases, with 9 bases between. The germline V gene encodes CDR1 SQVTM and CDR2 ANQGSEA.

In the case of this clonotype: Germline and junction disagree at one end, which may indicate a read error. The rearrangement joins TRBV10-3 to TRBJ1-5, with D unclear. Germline V lookup: CDR1 ENHRY, CDR2 SYGVKD. The CDR3 is 15 amino acids. DNA of the CDR3: TGTGCCAGCAGTGAATGGGTTGTCAGCAATCAGCCCCAGCATTTT. It translates to CASSEWVVSNQPQHF.

Details on this clonotype: Here the CDR3 omits its conserved ending phenylalanine or tryptophan, so a read error is the likely source. No DNA is shown, since the ends of the CDR3 on it are uncertain; the CDR3 is the one TCRdb lists. The chain links TRBV7-2 to TRBJ2-5. CDR1 SGHTA and CDR2 FQGNSA come from the germline V gene. Both ends counted, the CDR3 spans 10 residues. This CDR3 reads CASSVWRPST.

The table lists this clonotype with a few counts. This rearrangement joins TRBV9 to TRBJ1-3; D gene ambiguous. The germline CDR1 and CDR2 sequences are SGDLS and YYNGEE. CDR3 length: 15 residues. The V end lost 4 bases, the J end lost 0 bases, and 11 bases lay between the germline ends. The CDR3 bases are TGTGCCAGCAGCTCATTGGGTAGCTCTGGAAACACCATATATTTT. Translated: CASSSLGSSGNTIYF.

As concerns this clonotype: One end of the junction does not line up with germline, which may come from a read error. V is TRBV10-2 and J is TRBJ2-3, with D perhaps TRBD1 (6 bases). Germline V gene data show CDR1 as WSHSY and CDR2 as SAAADI. The CDR3 totals 15 residues. CDR3 residues: CATSDQGSPTDTQYF. CDR3 sequence (DNA): TGCGCCACCAGTGATCAGGGGTCACCCACAGATACGCAGTATTTT.

The V call is TRBV12-3 or TRBV12-4, the J call TRBJ1-6; D is perhaps TRBD1 (5 bases). The V and J ends lost 6 bases and 3 bases respectively, with 12 bases between them. The CDR3 covers 15 residues. This chain's CDR3 is CASSTGSLYNSPLHF. Written as DNA, the CDR3 is TGTGCCAGCAGCACAGGTTCCCTCTATAATTCACCCCTCCACTTT.

The chain is built from TRBV12-3 or TRBV12-4 and TRBJ1-5; perhaps TRBD1 as D (6 bases). The germline V and J ends were trimmed by 3 bases and 7 bases, with 16 bases remaining between them. The CDR3 is 15 amino acids. This CDR3 is CASSFPGGQGQPQHF. CDR3 coding DNA: TGTGCCAGCAGTTTCCCGGGTGGGCAGGGGCAGCCCCAGCATTTT.

Regarding this clonotype: A much larger clone differs from this one at a single base, so this may be a read error. The J gene is TRBJ1-4, the V gene TRBV2, with 7 bases aligning to TRBD1. This CDR3 spans 14 amino acids. The germline gives CDR1 SNHLY, CDR2 FYNNEI. The V and J ends lost 4 bases and 6 bases, in that order; junction bases with no gene match: 5. The CDR3 loop is CASSVGTEDEKLFF. The CDR3 nucleotides are TGTGCCAGCAGTGTGGGGACAGAGGATGAAAAACTGTTTTTT.

This clonotype was seen a few times. The chain couples TRBV7-2 to TRBJ2-7, with D unclear. Trimming took 2 bases from V and 3 from J, leaving 11 bases between them. The CDR3 extends over 14 amino acids. Looked up from germline, CDR1 is SGHTA and CDR2 is FQGNSA. CDR3: CASSLLGSVYEQYF. DNA of the CDR3: TGTGCCAGCAGCTTACTGGGAAGCGTCTACGAGCAGTACTTC.

The CDR3 here is CASSARTGGRSQHF. CDR3 DNA sequence: TGTGCCAGCAGCGCCCGGACAGGGGGACGATCCCAGCATTTT. The chain links TRBV11-2 to TRBJ1-5; 10 nucleotides align to TRBD1. This CDR3 is 14 amino acids long. Trimming removed 5 bases from V and 11 bases from J; junction bases left unmatched: 9. Germline assignment: CDR1 SGHAT and CDR2 FQNNGV.

This clonotype appeared many times. The chain joins TRBV10-3 to TRBJ2-7; 7 bases are shared with TRBD2. After removal of 0 bases from V and 5 bases from J, the junction contained 1 base not matched to a gene. Germline V gene data show CDR1 as ENHRY and CDR2 as SYGVKD. This CDR3 comprises 13 residues. The CDR3 loop is CAISESGGDEQYF. The CDR3 DNA sequence: TGTGCCATCAGTGAGTCGGGGGGGGACGAGCAGTACTTC.

V and J are TRBV4-1 and TRBJ2-2, with D perhaps matching TRBD2 (5 bases). From germline, CDR1 is MGHRA and CDR2 YSYEKL. The CDR3 has 17 residues. Trimming shortened V by 0 bases and J by 4 bases, and 15 bases separated the two germline ends. Here the CDR3 reads CASSQEETIGRTGELFF. The CDR3 coding sequence is TGCGCCAGCAGCCAAGAGGAGACTATAGGGCGCACCGGGGAGCTGTTTTTT.

This chain links TRBV11-2 with TRBJ1-2; D remains unclear. Trimming removed 7 bases from V and 0 bases from J, with 12 bases in between. The CDR3 is 14 residues long. Germline CDR1 is SGHAT and CDR2 is FQNNGV. The CDR3 DNA reads as TGTGCCAGCACCCCTTTGGCAGCTAACTATGGCTACACCTTC. Its protein product is CASTPLAANYGYTF.

This clonotype appeared many times. This rearrangement joins TRBV29-1 to TRBJ2-2, with 7 bases fitting TRBD1. The CDR3 spans 14 residues. Germline V gene lookup returns CDR1 SQVTM and CDR2 ANQGSEA. The trim removed 6 bases at V and 2 bases at J, leaving 6 bases unmatched. CDR3 sequence: CSVTGQFNTGELFF. The CDR3 DNA reads as TGCAGCGTGACGGGACAGTTTAACACCGGGGAGCTGTTTTTT.

The chain carries TRBV7-8 and TRBJ2-5; D not resolved. Trimming pared 5 bases from V and 2 bases from J, leaving 18 bases between. Germline CDR1 and CDR2: SGHVS and FQNEAQ. The CDR3 covers 16 residues. CDR3 in DNA: TGTGCCAGCAGCCGCAAGGGTTCCTCTCCACAAGAGACCCAGTACTTC. Amino acid sequence: CASSRKGSSPQETQYF.